One sample yielded the 6 T cell receptor beta chains listed below, sequenced in a study of cytomegalovirus exposure and HLA in healthy donors (dated by TCRdb to about 2017). Library method: the immunoSEQ multiplex PCR assay. For the multiplex PCR, a mixture combining 60 forward primers for TCR Vbeta segments and 13 reverse primers for TCR Jbeta segments was used. This is the immuneACCESS table as TCRdb keeps it, with only in-frame sequences that have V and J called. A part of the clones is gone; compared with another copy, unresolved V genes explain less than half, and the rest is unexplained. This sample gives around 130,000 clones in total; 70% to 80% of them show up just once. The ten largest clones capture around 2% of the sample. The specimen sequenced was PBMCs. These receptor sequences come from a woman aged 45-65 years in good health and CMV-seronegative.

In this sample, this clone turned up once. The rearrangement joins TRBV5-1 to TRBJ1-4, with TRBD1 matching over 7 bases. V lost 4 bases and J lost 0; bases outside the gene matches: 3. Germline-derived CDR1 and CDR2 are SGHRS and YFSETQ. CDR3 length: 15 residues. DNA for the CDR3: TGCGCCAGCAGCGCGGGACAGTCAACTAATGAAAAACTGTTTTTT. Encoded protein: CASSAGQSTNEKLFF.

The chain is built from TRBV9 and TRBJ1-2; 7 bases align to TRBD1. The CDR3 totals 15 residues. The junction had 8 bases not matched to a gene; V was cut back by 2 bases and J by 4 bases. Germline CDR1 is SGDLS and CDR2 is YYNGEE. The CDR3 here is CASSVTLGGAYGYTF. The DNA of the CDR3 is TGTGCCAGCAGCGTTACACTAGGGGGCGCCTATGGCTACACCTTC.

This chain connects TRBV4-3 to TRBJ1-2; no reliable D call. Looked up from germline, CDR1 is LGHNA and CDR2 is YSLEER. Trimming removed 1 base from V and 5 bases from J, with 11 bases in between. This CDR3 is 14 amino acids long. CDR3 in amino acids: CASSQGLGRYGYTF. The CDR3 DNA reads TGCGCCAGCAGCCAAGGGTTGGGCCGATATGGCTACACCTTC.

This rearrangement joins TRBV19 to TRBJ1-1, with unresolved D. The CDR3 length is 14 residues. Germline V lookup: CDR1 LNHDA, CDR2 SQIVND (reference sequence). V lost 2 bases to trimming and J lost 6 bases, with 13 bases between them. The CDR3 loop is CASSIRETRAEAFF. As DNA, the CDR3 is TGTGCCAGTAGTATACGCGAAACCCGGGCTGAAGCTTTCTTT.

Only one count was recorded for this clone. The gene calls are TRBV19 and TRBJ1-1; D may be TRBD1 (6 bases). V shed 3 bases and J shed 0 bases, with 8 bases lying between them. Looked up from germline, CDR1 is LNHDA and CDR2 is SQIVND (reference sequence). The CDR3 covers 14 residues. The CDR3 loop is CASSIDRLNTEAFF. The CDR3, as DNA: TGTGCCAGTAGTATCGACAGGTTGAACACTGAAGCTTTCTTT.

The chain carries TRBV7-9 and TRBJ2-7; the match to TRBD1 covers 8 bases. This CDR3 contains 16 residues. J was trimmed by 3 bases and V by 4 bases; bases with no gene match: 11. Germline V gene data show CDR1 as SEHNR and CDR2 as FQNEAQ (reference sequence). CDR3 sequence (DNA): TGTGCCAGCAGCTGGGGCCCGGGACAGGTTCGCTACGAGCAGTACTTC. Its translation: CASSWGPGQVRYEQYF.